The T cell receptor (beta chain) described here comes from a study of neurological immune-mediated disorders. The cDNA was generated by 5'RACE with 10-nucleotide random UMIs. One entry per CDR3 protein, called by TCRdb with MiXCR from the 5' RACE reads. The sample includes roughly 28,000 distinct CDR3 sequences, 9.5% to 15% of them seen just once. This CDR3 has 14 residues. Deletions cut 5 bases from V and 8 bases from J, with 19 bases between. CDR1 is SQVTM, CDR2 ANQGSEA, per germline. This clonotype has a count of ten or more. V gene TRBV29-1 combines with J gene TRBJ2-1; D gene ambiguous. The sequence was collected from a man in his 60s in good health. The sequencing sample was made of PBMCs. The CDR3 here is CSVPAPAVEDEQFF. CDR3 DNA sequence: TGCAGCGTTCCTGCCCCGGCTGTTGAAGATGAGCAGTTCTTC.